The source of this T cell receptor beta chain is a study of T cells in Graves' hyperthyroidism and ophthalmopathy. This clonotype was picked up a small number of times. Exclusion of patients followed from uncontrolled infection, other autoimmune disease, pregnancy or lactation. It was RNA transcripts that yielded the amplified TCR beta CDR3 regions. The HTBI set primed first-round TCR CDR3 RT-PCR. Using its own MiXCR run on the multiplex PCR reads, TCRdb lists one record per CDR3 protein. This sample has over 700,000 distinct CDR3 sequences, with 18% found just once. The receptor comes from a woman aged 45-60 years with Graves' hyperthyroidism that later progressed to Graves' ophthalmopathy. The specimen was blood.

The CDR3 sequence is CASSQPGRANEKLFF. The DNA for the CDR3 is TGCGCCAGCAGCCAACCGGGACGGGCTAATGAAAAACTGTTTTTT. The V and J genes are TRBV4-1 and TRBJ1-4; D perhaps matches TRBD1 (5 bases). Trimming removed 2 bases from V and 3 bases from J, with 10 bases in between. The CDR3 contains 15 residues. Germline V gene sequence: CDR1 MGHRA, CDR2 YSYEKL.